This TCR beta chain was sequenced during a study of cytomegalovirus exposure and HLA in healthy donors. Per the germline V gene, CDR1 is SGHNT and CDR2 is YENEEA. J was trimmed by 4 bases and V by 1 base; bases with no gene match: 6. The CDR3 is 17 residues long. TCRdb's copy holds only in-frame clones and misses some; the assay was immunoSEQ multiplex PCR. The data contain about 220,000 clones, over 80% of them singletons. This receptor was identified in a woman in her 30s in good health and CMV-seropositive. Sequencing input: PBMCs. The chain carries TRBV11-3 and TRBJ2-1; 11 bases fit TRBD2. The CDR3, as DNA: TGTGCCAGCAGCTTAGGGGGACTAGCGGTCCTATACAATGAGCAGTTCTTC. This gives the protein CASSLGGLAVLYNEQFF.